This note documents a single T cell receptor beta chain sequence. Naive CD8 isolation took CD45RO-negative cells positively selected for CCR7 and excluded terminally differentiated effector memory CD45RA+ cells. This sample is part of a study of shared clonotypes between healthy human individuals. Each subset's genomic DNA was split evenly across several immunoSEQ plates. Produced via immunoSEQ multiplex PCR; TCRdb's table is partial and in-frame only. The repertoire includes some 2,000,000 clones, about 95% of them detected once, and around 1.1% sits in the top ten. Looked up from germline, CDR1 is ENHRY and CDR2 is SYGVKD. The CDR3 loop spans 14 amino acids. V gave up 1 base and J gave up 6 bases, with 12 bases separating them.

Sequenced material: naive CD8+ T cells sorted from blood. The J gene is TRBJ1-2, the V gene TRBV10-3; no definite D call. This TCR derives from a man in his late teens or twenties in good health. The CDR3 coding sequence is TGTGCCATCAGTGAGTTAGCCCCGAGGAATGGCTACACCTTC. Translating it yields CAISELAPRNGYTF.